This is a list of T cell receptor beta chains from one sample in a study of T cell changes during pregnancy in multiple sclerosis. Libraries were prepared by immunoSEQ multiplex PCR; TCRdb keeps only in-frame clonotypes and omits some of them. The table includes 35,000 or so clones, 92% detected once. The material sequenced was CD4+ T cells from peripheral blood mononuclear cells, taken after pregnancy. These receptors came from a female donor with multiple sclerosis, enrolled in a pregnancy study. CDR3s include the opening cysteine and the closing phenylalanine or tryptophan. D genes are given only for firm matches. The listing skips clone size in some rows; elsewhere it reads once, few, many or a size class.

d_gene,v_gene,abundance,j_gene,CDR3aa,CDR3nt
TRBD1,TRBV5-1,-,TRBJ1-1,CASSFGQGTEAFF,TGCGCCAGCAGCTTCGGACAGGGCACTGAAGCTTTCTTT
TRBD1,TRBV4-3,-,TRBJ1-1,CASSQSTGGYTEAFF,TGCGCCAGCAGCCAATCGACAGGGGGGTATACTGAAGCTTTCTTT
-,TRBV6-1,-,TRBJ1-4,CASRGEKLFF,TGTGCCAGCCGGGGGGAAAAACTGTTTTTT
-,TRBV18,-,TRBJ2-7,CASSRREDEQYF,TGTGCCAGCTCACGACGAGAGGACGAGCAGTACTTC
TRBD2,TRBV29-1,-,TRBJ2-7,CSVELAGVFGQYF,TGCAGCGTTGAGCTGGCGGGAGTCTTTGGGCAGTACTTC
-,TRBV27,-,TRBJ1-2,CASKIRANYGYTF,TGTGCCAGCAAGATTCGAGCTAACTATGGCTACACCTTC
TRBD1,TRBV30,-,TRBJ2-5,CAWKRDRASETQYF,TGTGCCTGGAAGAGGGACAGGGCTTCGGAGACCCAGTACTTC
-,TRBV27,-,TRBJ2-5,CASYPGQRQETQYF,TGTGCCAGCTACCCCGGACAGAGACAAGAGACCCAGTACTTC
TRBD1,TRBV10-3,-,TRBJ2-1,CAISERQGTYNEQFF,TGTGCCATCAGTGAGAGACAGGGTACCTACAATGAGCAGTTCTTC
TRBD1,TRBV7-8,-,TRBJ2-3,CASSLGGTGKTDTQYF,TGTGCCAGCAGCTTAGGGGGGACAGGGAAGACAGATACGCAGTATTTT
TRBD1,TRBV7-9,-,TRBJ1-2,CASSPPDRGVYGYTF,TGTGCCAGCAGCCCACCAGACAGGGGGGTCTATGGCTACACCTTC
-,TRBV18,-,TRBJ1-2,CASSSGDFYGYTF,TGTGCCAGCTCATCCGGGGACTTCTATGGCTACACCTTC
-,TRBV7-2,-,TRBJ2-7,CASRRTGTRMSEQYF,TGTGCCAGCAGACGGACCGGGACAAGGATGTCCGAGCAGTACTTC
-,TRBV18,-,TRBJ2-2,CASSPGETGELFF,TGTGCCAGCTCACCAGGGGAGACCGGGGAGCTGTTTTTT
TRBD1,TRBV5-4,-,TRBJ2-4,CASSLDRAAKNIQYF,TGTGCCAGCAGCTTAGACAGGGCGGCCAAAAACATTCAGTACTTC
TRBD1,TRBV7-8,-,TRBJ1-1,CASSSSTGERAFF,TGTGCCAGCAGCTCATCTACAGGGGAACGAGCTTTCTTT
TRBD1,TRBV5-1,-,TRBJ2-1,CASSLADRGYEQFF,TGCGCCAGCAGCTTGGCGGACAGGGGATATGAGCAGTTCTTC
-,TRBV6-4,-,TRBJ1-2,CASSDRTLISFYGYTF,TGTGCCAGCAGTGATAGGACTTTGATCTCTTTCTATGGCTACACCTTC
TRBD2,TRBV7-6,-,TRBJ2-7,CASSLGASGGSYEQYF,TGTGCCAGCAGCTTAGGGGCTAGCGGGGGGTCCTACGAGCAGTACTTC
-,TRBV9,once,TRBJ2-3,CASSPFALASTDTQYF,TGTGCCAGCAGCCCTTTTGCTCTAGCCAGCACAGATACGCAGTATTTT
-,TRBV7-3,-,TRBJ1-1,CASSSDRNTEAFF,TGTGCCAGCAGCTCGGACAGGAACACTGAAGCTTTCTTT
TRBD2,TRBV7-6,-,TRBJ2-2,CASSFGGANGELFF,TGTGCCAGCAGCTTCGGGGGGGCCAACGGGGAGCTGTTTTTT
-,TRBV7-9,-,TRBJ2-4,CASSQDSLAKNIQYF,TGTGCCAGCAGCCAGGACAGCCTAGCCAAAAACATTCAGTACTTC
-,TRBV11-2,-,TRBJ2-6,CASSPRTVGDRANVLTF,TGTGCCAGCAGCCCCCGGACAGTAGGGGACAGGGCCAACGTCCTGACTTTC
TRBD2,TRBV28,-,TRBJ2-1,CASRRTSGKSSYNEQFF,TGTGCCAGCAGACGGACTAGCGGGAAGTCGTCCTACAATGAGCAGTTCTTC
TRBD1,TRBV18,once,TRBJ1-1,CASSPSLGQMNTEAFF,TGTGCCAGCTCACCATCATTGGGACAGATGAACACTGAAGCTTTCTTT
-,TRBV30,-,TRBJ1-5,CAWGGRVGQPQHF,TGTGCCTGGGGTGGGAGGGTAGGGCAGCCCCAGCATTTT
-,TRBV11-2,-,TRBJ1-1,CASSFTGTEAFF,TGTGCCAGCAGCTTTACAGGAACTGAAGCTTTCTTT
-,TRBV29-1,-,TRBJ1-1,CSVEDFDRPAFF,TGCAGCGTTGAAGATTTTGACAGACCGGCTTTCTTT
TRBD2,TRBV5-1,-,TRBJ2-1,CASSLLSGGADEQFF,TGCGCCAGCAGCCTCCTTAGCGGGGGGGCCGATGAGCAGTTCTTC
TRBD1,TRBV27,-,TRBJ1-5,CASSARQGLIGNQPQHF,TGTGCCAGCAGTGCCCGACAGGGTTTAATTGGCAATCAGCCCCAGCATTTT
-,TRBV6-1,-,TRBJ2-5,CASSVNQGQVQETQYF,TGTGCCAGCAGTGTGAATCAGGGGCAGGTCCAAGAGACCCAGTACTTC
TRBD1,TRBV4-1,-,TRBJ2-7,CASSPRDRLYEQYF,TGCGCCAGCAGCCCCCGGGACAGGTTATACGAGCAGTACTTC
-,TRBV19,-,TRBJ2-5,CASSMAQGKRETQYF,TGTGCCAGTAGTATGGCCCAGGGGAAGAGGGAGACCCAGTACTTC
-,TRBV4-2,once,TRBJ2-5,CASSQDFLGGVRETQYF,TGTGCCAGCAGCCAAGATTTCCTAGGGGGGGTCCGAGAGACCCAGTACTTC